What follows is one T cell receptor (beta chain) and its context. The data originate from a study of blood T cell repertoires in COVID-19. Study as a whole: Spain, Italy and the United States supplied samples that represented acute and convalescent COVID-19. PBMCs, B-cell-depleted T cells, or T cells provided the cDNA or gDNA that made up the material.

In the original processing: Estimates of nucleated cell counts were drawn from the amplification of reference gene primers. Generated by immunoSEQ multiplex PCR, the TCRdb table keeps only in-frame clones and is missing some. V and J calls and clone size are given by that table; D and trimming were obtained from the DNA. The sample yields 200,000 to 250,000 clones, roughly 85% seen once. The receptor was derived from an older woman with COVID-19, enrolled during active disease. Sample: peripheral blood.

The CDR3 loop is CASSTTSQGSNQPQHF. DNA of the CDR3: TGTGCCAGTAGTACCACCTCGCAGGGTAGCAATCAGCCCCAGCATTTT. The chain is built from TRBV19 and TRBJ1-5; tentatively, D is TRBD1 (5 bases). This CDR3 region has 16 residues. The germline V gene has CDR1 LNHDA and CDR2 SQIVND (reference sequence). The V gene lost 4 bases and the J gene lost 0 bases, with 13 bases spanning the gap.